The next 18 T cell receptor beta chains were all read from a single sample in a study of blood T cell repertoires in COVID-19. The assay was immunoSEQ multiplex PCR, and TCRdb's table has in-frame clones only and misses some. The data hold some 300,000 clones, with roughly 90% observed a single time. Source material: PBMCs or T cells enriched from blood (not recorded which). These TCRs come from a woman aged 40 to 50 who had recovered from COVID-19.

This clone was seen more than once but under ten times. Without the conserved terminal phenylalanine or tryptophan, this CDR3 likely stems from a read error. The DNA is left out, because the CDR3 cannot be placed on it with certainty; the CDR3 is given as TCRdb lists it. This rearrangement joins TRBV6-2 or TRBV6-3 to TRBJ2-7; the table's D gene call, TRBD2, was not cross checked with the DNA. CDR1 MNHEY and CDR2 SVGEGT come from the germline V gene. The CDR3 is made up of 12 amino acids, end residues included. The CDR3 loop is CASSYLAGIAVL.

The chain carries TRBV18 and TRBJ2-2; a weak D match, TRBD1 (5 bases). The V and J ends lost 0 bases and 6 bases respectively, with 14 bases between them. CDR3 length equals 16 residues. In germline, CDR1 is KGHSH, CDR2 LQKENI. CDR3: CASSPPSQAYPGELFF. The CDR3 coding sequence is TGTGCCAGCTCACCACCGTCACAGGCGTATCCCGGGGAGCTGTTTTTT.

CDR3 sequence: CASSFRDRKSNEQFF. The CDR3 DNA is TGTGCCAGCAGCTTCCGGGACAGAAAATCCAATGAGCAGTTCTTC. The V and J genes are TRBV7-8 and TRBJ2-1; 7 bases align to TRBD1. After removal of 3 bases from V and 6 bases from J, the junction contained 8 bases not matched to a gene. The CDR3 covers 15 residues. Germline V gene sequence: CDR1 SGHVS, CDR2 FQNEAQ.

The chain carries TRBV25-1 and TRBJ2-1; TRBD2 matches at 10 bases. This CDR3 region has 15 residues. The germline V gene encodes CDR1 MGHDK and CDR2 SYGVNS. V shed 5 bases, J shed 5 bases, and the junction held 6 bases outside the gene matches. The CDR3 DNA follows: TGTGCCAGCAGTCTCTTAGCGGGGGGCCACAATGAGCAGTTCTTC. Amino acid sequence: CASSLLAGGHNEQFF.

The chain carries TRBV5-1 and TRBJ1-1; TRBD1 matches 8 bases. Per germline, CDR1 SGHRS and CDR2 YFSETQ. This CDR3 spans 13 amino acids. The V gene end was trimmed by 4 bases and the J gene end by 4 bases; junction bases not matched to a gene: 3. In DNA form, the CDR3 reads TGCGCCAGCAGCAAGGACAGGGCCACTGAAGCTTTCTTT. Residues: CASSKDRATEAFF.

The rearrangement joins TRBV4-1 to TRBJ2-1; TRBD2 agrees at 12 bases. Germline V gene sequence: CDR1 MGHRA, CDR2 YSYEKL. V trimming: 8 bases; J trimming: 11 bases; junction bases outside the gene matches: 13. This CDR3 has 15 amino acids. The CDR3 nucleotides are TGCGCCAGCCGCCTTACCGGACTAGCGGGAACACAGCAGTTCTTC. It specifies CASRLTGLAGTQQFF.

The CDR3, as DNA: TGTGCCACCAGCGGAGGACTAGCGGGGTCCACAGATACGCAGTATTTT. Its protein is CATSGGLAGSTDTQYF. The V call is TRBV15, the J call TRBJ2-3; TRBD2 matches 12 bases. There are 16 residues in the CDR3. CDR1 is LNHNV and CDR2 is YYDKDF in the germline V gene (reference sequence). V gave up 5 bases and J gave up 2 bases; unmatched junction bases: 5.

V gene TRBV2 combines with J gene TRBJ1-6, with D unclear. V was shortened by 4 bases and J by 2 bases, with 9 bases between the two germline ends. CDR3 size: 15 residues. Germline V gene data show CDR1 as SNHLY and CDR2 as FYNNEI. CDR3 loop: CASSAGRPYNSPLHF. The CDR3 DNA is TGTGCCAGCAGTGCGGGTAGGCCCTATAATTCACCCCTCCACTTT. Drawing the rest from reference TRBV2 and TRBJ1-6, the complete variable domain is EPEVTQTPSHQVTQMGQEVILRCVPISNHLYFYWYRQILGQKVEFLVSFYNNEISEKSEIFDDQFSVERPDGSNFTLKIRSTKLEDSAMYFCASSAGRPYNSPLHFGNGTRLTVT.

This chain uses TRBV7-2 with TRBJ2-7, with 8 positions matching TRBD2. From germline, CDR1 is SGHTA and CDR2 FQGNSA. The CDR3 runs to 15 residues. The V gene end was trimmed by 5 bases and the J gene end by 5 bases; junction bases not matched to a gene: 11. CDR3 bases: TGTGCCAGCAGCCCTGCCGGGAGCGGGAGCAACGAGCAGTACTTC. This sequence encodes CASSPAGSGSNEQYF.

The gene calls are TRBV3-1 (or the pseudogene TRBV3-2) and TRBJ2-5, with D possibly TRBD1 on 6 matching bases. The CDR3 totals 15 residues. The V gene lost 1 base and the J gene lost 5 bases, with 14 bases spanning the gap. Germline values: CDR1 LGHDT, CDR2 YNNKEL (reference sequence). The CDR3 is CASSQVDSLKETQYF. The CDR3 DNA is TGTGCCAGCAGCCAAGTGGACAGCCTTAAGGAGACCCAGTACTTC.

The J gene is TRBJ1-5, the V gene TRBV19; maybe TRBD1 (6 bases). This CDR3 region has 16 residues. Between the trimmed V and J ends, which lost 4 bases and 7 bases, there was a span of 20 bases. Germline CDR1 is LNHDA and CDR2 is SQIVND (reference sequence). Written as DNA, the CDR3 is TGTGCCAGTAGTAGCACCGGGACAAGGCCGAACCAGCCCCAGCATTTT. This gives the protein CASSSTGTRPNQPQHF.

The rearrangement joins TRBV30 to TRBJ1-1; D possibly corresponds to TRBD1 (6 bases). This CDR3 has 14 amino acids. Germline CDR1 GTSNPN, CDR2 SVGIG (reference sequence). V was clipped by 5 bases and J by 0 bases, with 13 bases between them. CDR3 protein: CAWYLGQLNTEAFF. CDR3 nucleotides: TGTGCCTGGTACCTGGGACAACTGAACACTGAAGCTTTCTTT.

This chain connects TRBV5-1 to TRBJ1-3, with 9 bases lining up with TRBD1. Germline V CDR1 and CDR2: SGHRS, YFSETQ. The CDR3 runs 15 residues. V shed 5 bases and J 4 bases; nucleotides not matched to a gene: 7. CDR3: CASRPGTGNGNTIYF. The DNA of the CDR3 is TGCGCCAGCAGGCCTGGGACAGGGAACGGAAACACCATATATTTT.

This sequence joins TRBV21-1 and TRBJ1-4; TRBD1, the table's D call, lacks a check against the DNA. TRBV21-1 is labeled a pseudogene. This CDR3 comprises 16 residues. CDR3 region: CASSNLRGTTNEKLFF. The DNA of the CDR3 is TGTGCCAGCAGCAACCTAAGGGGAACAACTAATGAAAAACTGTTTTTT.

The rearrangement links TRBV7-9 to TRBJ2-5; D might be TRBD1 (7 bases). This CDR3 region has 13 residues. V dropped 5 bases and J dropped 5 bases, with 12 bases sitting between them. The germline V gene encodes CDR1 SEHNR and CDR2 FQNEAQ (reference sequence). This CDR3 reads CASSPAGGETQYF. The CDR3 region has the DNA TGTGCCAGCAGCCCCGCAGGGGGGGAGACCCAGTACTTC.

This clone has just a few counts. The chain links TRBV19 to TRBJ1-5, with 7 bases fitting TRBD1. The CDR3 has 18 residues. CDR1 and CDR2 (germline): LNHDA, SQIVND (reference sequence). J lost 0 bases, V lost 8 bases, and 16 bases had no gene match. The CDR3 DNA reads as TGTGCCAGTGCTAAGGGAATGGACAGGAGCTATAGCAATCAGCCCCAGCATTTT. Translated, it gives CASAKGMDRSYSNQPQHF.

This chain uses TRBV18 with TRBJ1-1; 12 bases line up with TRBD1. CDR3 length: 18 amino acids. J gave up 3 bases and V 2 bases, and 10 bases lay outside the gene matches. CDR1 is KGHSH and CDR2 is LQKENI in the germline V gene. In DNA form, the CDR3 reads TGTGCCAGCTCACCAGGTCCCGGGACAGGGGGCACGGACACTGAAGCTTTCTTT. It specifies CASSPGPGTGGTDTEAFF.

CDR3 loop: CASSLFPGYEQYF. The DNA of the CDR3 is TGCGCCAGCAGCTTGTTCCCAGGTTACGAGCAGTACTTC. The V call is TRBV5-1, the J call TRBJ2-7; D is unresolved. Trimming removed 1 base at V and 4 bases at J, with 9 bases between. Germline-derived CDR1 and CDR2 are SGHRS and YFSETQ. CDR3 length: 13 amino acids.